The source of this T cell receptor beta chain is a study of CD8 T cells in Susac syndrome. Reverse transcription of 0.5 to 1 ug RNA was performed with random hexamers. TCRdb processed the immunoSEQ multiplex PCR reads anew with MiXCR; each CDR3 protein has one entry. Among over 95,000 distinct CDR3 sequences, 80% to 95% were seen once, and the ten largest hold 0.11% to 0.15%. This CDR3 spans 15 amino acids. Trimming took 5 bases from V and 8 from J; bases not matched to a gene: 14. Germline V gene sequence: CDR1 SGHTA, CDR2 FQGNSA. TEMRA cells were FACS-enriched, unlike CD8+ and CD4+ T cells, which were negatively isolated.

The V call is TRBV7-2, the J call TRBJ1-2; 7 bases match TRBD1. Sequenced material: CD4+ T cells from PBMCs. The source is a human donor in good health. The CDR3 DNA is TGTGCCAGCAGCACATGGACAGGCCAAAGCTCCGGCTACACCTTC. It specifies CASSTWTGQSSGYTF.